The rows below give T cell receptor beta chains drawn from one sample of a study of high-grade serous ovarian cancer treatment subgroups. Profiled with immunoSEQ multiplex PCR; TCRdb holds only in-frame clones, not every one. The sample consists of 25,000 to 30,000 clones, around 84% of them appearing once. The sequencing sample was made of tumor tissue. The receptor set was obtained from a human donor with high-grade serous ovarian cancer. The CDR3 runs from the conserved cysteine through the conserved F or W. A D gene is named only where the DNA matches it firmly. Rows give clone size only sometimes, using once, few, many, or a class for an expanded clone.

d_call: -
cdr3_length: 14
clone_size: -
j_call: TRBJ2-2
v_call: TRBV5-1
cdr3_nt: TGCGCCAGCAGCTGGGGCAGCTACACCGGGGAGCTGTTTTTT
cdr3_aa: CASSWGSYTGELFF

d_call: TRBD2
cdr3_length: 12
clone_size: once
j_call: TRBJ2-2
v_call: TRBV2
cdr3_nt: TGTGTCAAGCGGGGGGAGACCGGGGAGCTGTTTTTT
cdr3_aa: CVKRGETGELFF

d_call: TRBD2
cdr3_length: 14
clone_size: -
j_call: TRBJ2-1
v_call: TRBV18
cdr3_nt: TGTGCCAGCTCACTGCGGGAGGGCCGCAATGAGCAGTTCTTC
cdr3_aa: CASSLREGRNEQFF

d_call: -
cdr3_length: 16
clone_size: -
j_call: TRBJ1-3
v_call: TRBV7-2
cdr3_nt: TGTGCCAGCAGCTTAGCCCCAGGGATGTCTGGAAACACCATATATTTT
cdr3_aa: CASSLAPGMSGNTIYF

d_call: TRBD2
cdr3_length: 15
clone_size: -
j_call: TRBJ2-5
v_call: TRBV6-6
cdr3_nt: TGTGCCAGCAGCCTCGGACTAGCGACTACGGAGACCCAGTACTTC
cdr3_aa: CASSLGLATTETQYF

d_call: -
cdr3_length: 16
clone_size: -
j_call: TRBJ1-1
v_call: TRBV19
cdr3_nt: TGTGCCAGTAGTATAGCTAGCCGGCCCATGAACACTGAAGCTTTCTTT
cdr3_aa: CASSIASRPMNTEAFF

d_call: -
cdr3_length: 13
clone_size: -
j_call: TRBJ2-5
v_call: TRBV10-3
cdr3_nt: TGTGCCATCAGTGGGGTCAGGGAAGAGACCCAGTACTTC
cdr3_aa: CAISGVREETQYF

d_call: -
cdr3_length: 11
clone_size: few
j_call: TRBJ2-7
v_call: TRBV21-1
cdr3_nt: TGTGCCAGCAGCACATCGTACGAGCAGTACTTC
cdr3_aa: CASSTSYEQYF

d_call: -
cdr3_length: 12
clone_size: -
j_call: TRBJ2-5
v_call: TRBV29-1
cdr3_nt: TGCAGCGTTGTTTGGGGCCAAGAGACCCAGTACTTC
cdr3_aa: CSVVWGQETQYF

d_call: -
cdr3_length: 13
clone_size: few
j_call: TRBJ1-1
v_call: TRBV19
cdr3_nt: TGTGCCAGTAGCGAGGGGGTGAACACTGAAGCTTTCTTT
cdr3_aa: CASSEGVNTEAFF

d_call: TRBD2
cdr3_length: 16
clone_size: once
j_call: TRBJ2-3
v_call: TRBV13
cdr3_nt: TGTGCCAGCAGCTTAGGCCAAGCGGGAGAGTTAGATACGCAGTATTTT
cdr3_aa: CASSLGQAGELDTQYF

d_call: -
cdr3_length: 11
clone_size: -
j_call: TRBJ2-5
v_call: TRBV29-1
cdr3_nt: TGCAGCGTTCTGGCGATGGAGACCCAGTACTTC
cdr3_aa: CSVLAMETQYF

d_call: TRBD1
cdr3_length: 16
clone_size: -
j_call: TRBJ1-5
v_call: TRBV7-8
cdr3_nt: TGTGCCAGCAGCTTCCGGGACAGGGGGGGCAATCAGCCCCAGCATTTT
cdr3_aa: CASSFRDRGGNQPQHF

d_call: -
cdr3_length: 15
clone_size: -
j_call: TRBJ1-3
v_call: TRBV7-2
cdr3_nt: TGTGCCAGCAGCGTCAGGGGATTTGCTGGAAACACCATATATTTT
cdr3_aa: CASSVRGFAGNTIYF

d_call: -
cdr3_length: 14
clone_size: few
j_call: TRBJ1-2
v_call: TRBV27
cdr3_nt: TGTGCCAGCAGTGCTTCATTGAGTCACTATGGCTACACCTTC
cdr3_aa: CASSASLSHYGYTF

d_call: TRBD2
cdr3_length: 15
clone_size: -
j_call: TRBJ2-7
v_call: TRBV19
cdr3_nt: TGTGCCAGTAGTAAGCTAGCGGGAGAATCCTACGAGCAGTACTTC
cdr3_aa: CASSKLAGESYEQYF

d_call: -
cdr3_length: 13
clone_size: -
j_call: TRBJ1-1
v_call: TRBV27
cdr3_nt: TGTGCCAGCAGTTTGAAGAGGAACACTGAAGCTTTCTTT
cdr3_aa: CASSLKRNTEAFF

d_call: TRBD1
cdr3_length: 15
clone_size: once
j_call: TRBJ1-2
v_call: TRBV6-1
cdr3_nt: TGTGCCAGCAGTGTTCGTAGGACAGGGCGCCATGGCTACACCTTC
cdr3_aa: CASSVRRTGRHGYTF

d_call: -
cdr3_length: 15
clone_size: -
j_call: TRBJ2-1
v_call: TRBV5-1
cdr3_nt: TGCGCCAGCAGCTTGGTTGGCGGCGGATTCAATGAGCAGTTCTTC
cdr3_aa: CASSLVGGGFNEQFF

d_call: TRBD2
cdr3_length: 17
clone_size: -
j_call: TRBJ2-2
v_call: TRBV7-8
cdr3_nt: TGTGCCAGCAGCTTAGGAACTAGCGGGGCGAACACCGGGGAGCTGTTTTTT
cdr3_aa: CASSLGTSGANTGELFF

d_call: TRBD1
cdr3_length: 15
clone_size: -
j_call: TRBJ2-1
v_call: TRBV5-6
cdr3_nt: TGTGCCAGCAGCTGGTTTGTGACAGGGGTCGATGAGCAGTTCTTC
cdr3_aa: CASSWFVTGVDEQFF

d_call: -
cdr3_length: 14
clone_size: few
j_call: TRBJ2-7
v_call: TRBV10-1
cdr3_nt: TGCGCCAGCAGTGATTCGGCTAGTACCTACGAGCAGTACTTC
cdr3_aa: CASSDSASTYEQYF

d_call: TRBD2
cdr3_length: 16
clone_size: -
j_call: TRBJ2-2
v_call: TRBV11-3
cdr3_nt: TGTGCCAGCAGCCTGCGACTAGCGGGATACACCGGGGAGCTGTTTTTT
cdr3_aa: CASSLRLAGYTGELFF

d_call: TRBD1
cdr3_length: 15
clone_size: -
j_call: TRBJ1-5
v_call: TRBV28
cdr3_nt: TGTGCCAGCAGTTTGAGGTGGACAGGGGGCCAGCCCCAGCATTTT
cdr3_aa: CASSLRWTGGQPQHF